These 20 T cell receptor beta chains were all obtained from the same sample, sequenced in a study of cytomegalovirus exposure and HLA in healthy donors. The PCR had 60 Vbeta and 13 Jbeta primers. TCRdb keeps only in-frame clones here, not all; method: immunoSEQ multiplex PCR. Of around 260,000 clones listed, roughly 80% are singletons. The sequencing input was PBMCs. The receptors here all came from a girl aged 2 to 9 in good health and CMV-seronegative.

The V call is TRBV28, the J call TRBJ1-2; TRBD1 agrees at 7 bases. The CDR3 runs 14 residues. With V trimmed by 3 bases and J by 6 bases, 7 bases remained unmatched. Germline CDR1 reads MDHEN; CDR2 reads SYDVKM. As DNA, the CDR3 is TGTGCCAGCAGTTTTACGGGACAGTTTAATGGCTACACCTTC. Amino acid sequence: CASSFTGQFNGYTF.

This clone showed up just a few times. The chain links TRBV6-1 to TRBJ2-1; possible D gene TRBD2, 6 bases. From germline, CDR1 is MNHNS and CDR2 SASEGT. This CDR3 has 18 residues. Trimming removed 1 base at V and 7 bases at J, with 23 bases between. CDR3 in amino acids: CASSEGPFTGAITNEQFF. The CDR3 DNA follows: TGTGCCAGCAGTGAAGGCCCATTTACGGGAGCTATAACGAATGAGCAGTTCTTC.

This clone has just a few counts. The V gene is TRBV5-4, the J gene TRBJ1-4, with 7 bases identical to TRBD1. Germline-derived CDR1 and CDR2 are SGHNT and YYREEE (reference sequence). This CDR3 region has 15 residues. J was trimmed by 5 bases and V by 4 bases; bases with no gene match: 8. CDR3 in amino acids: CASSGRTGGNEKLFF. DNA of the CDR3: TGTGCCAGCAGCGGAAGGACAGGAGGAAATGAAAAACTGTTTTTT.

J is TRBJ2-3 and V is TRBV5-1, with 10 bases identical to TRBD2. The CDR3 totals 14 residues. Trimming at V came to 3 bases and at J to 5 bases, leaving 3 bases not matched to a gene. Germline V gives CDR1 SGHRS, CDR2 YFSETQ. CDR3 protein: CASSSSGGGDTQYF. The CDR3 nucleotides read TGCGCCAGCAGCTCGAGCGGGGGGGGAGATACGCAGTATTTT.

This clone was observed a handful of times. The V gene is TRBV4-2, the J gene TRBJ2-7; perhaps TRBD2 as D (6 bases). The CDR3 sequence is 15 residues long. Trimming took 0 bases from V and 2 from J, leaving 11 bases between them. Germline V gene sequence: CDR1 LGHNA, CDR2 YNFKEQ. The CDR3 protein is CASSQEIAETYEQYF. CDR3 in DNA: TGTGCCAGCAGCCAAGAGATAGCGGAGACCTACGAGCAGTACTTC.

V is TRBV28 and J is TRBJ1-2; possible D gene TRBD1, 6 bases. The V end was cut by 6 bases, the J end by 8 bases, with 13 bases between. Germline assignment: CDR1 MDHEN and CDR2 SYDVKM. The CDR3 is 12 residues long. The CDR3 sequence: CASREQGLGYTF. Written as DNA, the CDR3 is TGTGCCAGCAGAGAACAGGGTTTAGGCTACACCTTC.

The genes are TRBV15 and TRBJ1-4; TRBD1 might be the D (5 bases). Per the germline V gene, CDR1 is LNHNV and CDR2 is YYDKDF (reference sequence). The ends were cut back, 4 bases at V and 0 bases at J, with 9 bases in the middle. The CDR3 covers 15 residues. CDR3 residues: CATSTDRSTNEKLFF. The CDR3 DNA reads TGTGCCACCAGCACCGACAGATCAACTAATGAAAAACTGTTTTTT.

Details on this clone: This specimen includes other DNA sequences encoding the same CDR3. The rearrangement uses TRBV29-1 and TRBJ2-1, with D tentatively TRBD2 (5 bases). Looked up from germline, CDR1 is SQVTM and CDR2 is ANQGSEA. This CDR3 comprises 14 residues. CDR3 bases: TGCAGTGCAGGACTGTCCATTTCCTACAATGAGCAGTTCTTC. Amino acid sequence: CSAGLSISYNEQFF.

The rearrangement joins TRBV28 to TRBJ2-1; 12 bases map to TRBD2. V shed 3 bases, J shed 3 bases, and the junction held 3 bases outside the gene matches. This CDR3 contains 16 residues. CDR1 and CDR2 (germline): MDHEN, SYDVKM. The DNA of the CDR3 is TGTGCCAGCAGTTTGGCGGGACTAGCGGGCTACAATGAGCAGTTCTTC. Its translation: CASSLAGLAGYNEQFF. The full variable domain, with the rest looked up from reference TRBV28 and TRBJ2-1, is DVKVTQSSRYLVKRTGEKVFLECVQDMDHENMFWYRQDPGLGLRLIYFSYDVKMKEKGDIPEGYSVSREKKERFSLILESASTNQTSMYLCASSLAGLAGYNEQFFGPGTRLTVL.

This clone was observed a few times. This chain joins TRBV7-6 and TRBJ2-7; 7 bases fit TRBD1. CDR3 length: 16 residues. Germline V lookup: CDR1 SGHVS, CDR2 FNYEAQ. J gave up 3 bases and V 2 bases, and 10 bases lay outside the gene matches. The CDR3 region is CASSLRGQAWNYEQYF. CDR3 coding DNA: TGTGCCAGCAGCTTAAGAGGACAGGCTTGGAACTACGAGCAGTACTTC.

The V gene is TRBV5-1, the J gene TRBJ1-1; D gene ambiguous. Trimming took 2 bases from V and 2 from J, leaving 10 bases between them. CDR1 is SGHRS and CDR2 is YFSETQ in the germline V gene. The CDR3 loop spans 14 amino acids. CDR3 in amino acids: CASSFLGINTEAFF. The CDR3 DNA is TGCGCCAGCAGCTTTCTGGGCATCAACACTGAAGCTTTCTTT.

The chain employs TRBV14 and TRBJ2-1; TRBD1 agrees at 8 bases. Looked up from germline, CDR1 is SGHDN and CDR2 is FVKESK. CDR3 length equals 15 residues. V trimming: 4 bases; J trimming: 10 bases; junction bases outside the gene matches: 12. The CDR3 loop reads CASSRGQGPQGEQFF. CDR3 sequence (DNA): TGTGCCAGCAGCCGAGGACAGGGACCCCAGGGAGAGCAGTTCTTC.

This chain joins TRBV19 and TRBJ2-7, with D possibly being TRBD2 (6 bases). Germline V gene sequence: CDR1 LNHDA, CDR2 SQIVND (reference sequence). Trimming left V 5 bases short and J 3 bases short, with 23 bases between. CDR3 length: 17 residues. This CDR3 is CASSPQLGEDHNYEQYF. The DNA of the CDR3 is TGTGCCAGTAGTCCACAGCTGGGGGAGGACCACAACTACGAGCAGTACTTC.

The chain links TRBV27 to TRBJ2-7; 8 bases match TRBD1. The CDR3 length is 16 residues. The V gene end was trimmed by 2 bases and the J gene end by 3 bases; junction bases not matched to a gene: 9. Germline V gene lookup returns CDR1 MNHEY and CDR2 SMNVEV (reference sequence). CDR3 nucleotide sequence: TGTGCCAGCAGTTTAGCGCAGGGGGCCGACAACTACGAGCAGTACTTC. Protein product: CASSLAQGADNYEQYF.

The CDR3 sequence: CASSPKTSGGPSSYNEQFF. CDR3 nucleotide sequence: TGTGCCAGCAGCCCTAAGACTAGCGGGGGGCCCAGCTCCTACAATGAGCAGTTCTTC. The chain couples TRBV4-2 to TRBJ2-1; TRBD2 matches at 13 bases. The CDR3 runs 19 residues. J was trimmed by 0 bases and V by 4 bases; bases with no gene match: 9. The germline CDR1 and CDR2 sequences are LGHNA and YNFKEQ.

This clone was detected once. The chain is built from TRBV28 and TRBJ2-2, with TRBD2 matching 7 bases. J was trimmed by 3 bases and V by 1 base; bases with no gene match: 14. The germline V gene has CDR1 MDHEN and CDR2 SYDVKM. CDR3 length: 19 amino acids. The CDR3 sequence: CASSLFPPRGVADTGELFF. The CDR3 coding sequence is TGTGCCAGCAGTTTATTCCCCCCCCGGGGGGTAGCGGACACCGGGGAGCTGTTTTTT. Full variable domain (outside the CDR3, taken from reference TRBV28 and TRBJ2-2): DVKVTQSSRYLVKRTGEKVFLECVQDMDHENMFWYRQDPGLGLRLIYFSYDVKMKEKGDIPEGYSVSREKKERFSLILESASTNQTSMYLCASSLFPPRGVADTGELFFGEGSRLTVL.

This clone has a handful of counts. J is TRBJ2-4 and V is TRBV7-9; no firm D call. This CDR3 has 13 amino acids. CDR1 is SEHNR and CDR2 is FQNEAQ in the germline V gene (reference sequence). V lost 2 bases and J lost 7, with 9 bases in between. The CDR3 coding sequence is TGTGCCAGCAGCTTACCACGGGTGAACATTCAGTACTTC. Its protein product is CASSLPRVNIQYF.

The chain links TRBV10-3 to TRBJ1-2; D possibly corresponds to TRBD1 (6 bases). The CDR3 runs to 16 residues. Looked up from germline, CDR1 is ENHRY and CDR2 is SYGVKD. Trimming removed 4 bases from V and 2 bases from J, with 17 bases in between. In DNA form, the CDR3 reads TGTGCCATCAGTGCCGGGGGAGGGGGGGGCAACTATGGCTACACCTTC. Translated, it gives CAISAGGGGGNYGYTF.

This chain links TRBV29-1 with TRBJ2-7, with 10 bases identical to TRBD2. CDR1 SQVTM and CDR2 ANQGSEA come from the germline V gene. This CDR3 comprises 14 residues. Trimming took 4 bases from V and 4 from J; bases not matched to a gene: 7. CDR3 coding DNA: TGCAGCGTTGTGGCACCTAGCGGGGGATACGAGCAGTACTTC. It translates to CSVVAPSGGYEQYF.

The chain links TRBV10-3 to TRBJ1-1; D is possibly TRBD1 (6 bases). CDR1 ENHRY and CDR2 SYGVKD come from the germline V gene. The CDR3 is 17 amino acids. V gave up 4 bases and J gave up 1 base, with 19 bases separating them. The DNA for the CDR3 is TGTGCCATCAGTGCCCGGGACACGATCTCCCCGAACACTGAAGCTTTCTTT. Translating gives CAISARDTISPNTEAFF.